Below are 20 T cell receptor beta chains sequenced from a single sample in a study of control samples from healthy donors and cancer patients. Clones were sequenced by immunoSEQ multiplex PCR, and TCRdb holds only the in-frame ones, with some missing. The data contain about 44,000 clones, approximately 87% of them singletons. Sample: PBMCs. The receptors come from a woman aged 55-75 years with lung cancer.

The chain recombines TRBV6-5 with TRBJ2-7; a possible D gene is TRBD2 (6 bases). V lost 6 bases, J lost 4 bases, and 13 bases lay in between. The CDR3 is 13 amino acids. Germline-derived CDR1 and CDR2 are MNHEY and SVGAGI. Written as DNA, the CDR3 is TGTGCCAGCAGCCAATGGGACTTGTACGAGCAGTACTTC. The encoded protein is CASSQWDLYEQYF.

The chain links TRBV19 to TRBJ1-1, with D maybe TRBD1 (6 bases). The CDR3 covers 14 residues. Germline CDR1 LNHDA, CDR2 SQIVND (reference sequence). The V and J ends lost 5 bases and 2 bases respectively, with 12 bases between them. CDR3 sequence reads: CASSLGTFNTEAFF. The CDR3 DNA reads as TGTGCCAGTAGTCTCGGGACATTCAACACTGAAGCTTTCTTT.

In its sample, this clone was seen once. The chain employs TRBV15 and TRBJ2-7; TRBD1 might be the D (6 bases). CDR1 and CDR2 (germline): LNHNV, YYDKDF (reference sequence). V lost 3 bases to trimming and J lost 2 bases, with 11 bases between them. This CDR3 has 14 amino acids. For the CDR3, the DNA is TGTGCCACCAGCAGGCAGGACAGTGCCTACGAGCAGTACTTC. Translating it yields CATSRQDSAYEQYF.

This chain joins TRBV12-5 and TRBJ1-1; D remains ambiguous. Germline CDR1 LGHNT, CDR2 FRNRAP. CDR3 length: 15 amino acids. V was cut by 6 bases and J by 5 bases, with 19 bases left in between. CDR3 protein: CASGFTGGLETEAFF. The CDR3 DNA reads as TGTGCTAGTGGCTTTACCGGAGGTTTGGAGACTGAAGCTTTCTTT.

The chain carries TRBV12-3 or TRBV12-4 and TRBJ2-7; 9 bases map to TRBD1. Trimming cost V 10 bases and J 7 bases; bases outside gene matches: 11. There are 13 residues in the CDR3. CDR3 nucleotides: TGTGCCACCTCACCGGGACAGGGCTGGGAGCAGTACTTC. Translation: CATSPGQGWEQYF.

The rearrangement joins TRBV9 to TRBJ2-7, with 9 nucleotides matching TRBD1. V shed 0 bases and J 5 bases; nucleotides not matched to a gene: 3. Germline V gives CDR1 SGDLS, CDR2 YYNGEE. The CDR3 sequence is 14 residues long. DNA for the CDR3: TGTGCCAGCAGCGTAGGGGGGACAGGGAACGAGCAGTACTTC. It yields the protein CASSVGGTGNEQYF. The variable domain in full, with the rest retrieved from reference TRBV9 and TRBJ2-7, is DSGVTQTPKHLITATGQRVTLRCSPRSGDLSVYWYQQSLDQGLQFLIQYYNGEERAKGNILERFSAQQFPDLHSELNLSSLELGDSALYFCASSVGGTGNEQYFGPGTRLTVT.

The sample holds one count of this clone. The CDR3 loop reads CASSLRSGTDTQYF. The CDR3 nucleotides are TGTGCCAGCAGCCTCAGGTCAGGCACAGATACGCAGTATTTT. The chain has TRBV28 and TRBJ2-3; D remains ambiguous. Looked up from germline, CDR1 is MDHEN and CDR2 is SYDVKM. V gave up 6 bases and J gave up 1 base, with 11 bases separating them. The CDR3 covers 14 residues.

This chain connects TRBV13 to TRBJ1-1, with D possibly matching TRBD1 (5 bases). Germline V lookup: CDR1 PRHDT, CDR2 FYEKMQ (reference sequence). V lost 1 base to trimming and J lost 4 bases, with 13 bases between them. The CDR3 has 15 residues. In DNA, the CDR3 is TGTGCCAGCAGCTTAGATGTGGGGCGCCGCACTGAAGCTTTCTTT. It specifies CASSLDVGRRTEAFF. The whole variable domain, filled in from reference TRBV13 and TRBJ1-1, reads AAGVIQSPRHLIKEKRETATLKCYPIPRHDTVYWYQQGPGQDPQFLISFYEKMQSDKGSIPDRFSAQQFSDYHSELNMSSLELGDSALYFCASSLDVGRRTEAFFGQGTRLTVV.

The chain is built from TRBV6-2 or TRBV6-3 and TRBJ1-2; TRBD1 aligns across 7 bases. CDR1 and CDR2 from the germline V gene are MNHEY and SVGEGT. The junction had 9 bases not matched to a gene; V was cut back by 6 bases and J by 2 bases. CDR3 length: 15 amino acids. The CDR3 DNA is TGTGCCAGCAGCCGTAGTACAGGGGCGAACTATGGCTACACCTTC. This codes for CASSRSTGANYGYTF.

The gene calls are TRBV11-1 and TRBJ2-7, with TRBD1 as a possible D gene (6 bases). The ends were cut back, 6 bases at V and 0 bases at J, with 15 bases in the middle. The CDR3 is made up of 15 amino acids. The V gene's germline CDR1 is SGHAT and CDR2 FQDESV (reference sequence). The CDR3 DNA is TGTGCCAGCAGACCAGGGGCTCTCCTCTCCTACGAGCAGTACTTC. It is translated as CASRPGALLSYEQYF.

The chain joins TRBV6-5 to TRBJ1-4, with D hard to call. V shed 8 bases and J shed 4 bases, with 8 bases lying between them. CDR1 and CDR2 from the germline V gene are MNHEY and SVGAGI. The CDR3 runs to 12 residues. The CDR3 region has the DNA TGTGCCAGCGGCGCCAGTAATGAAAAACTGTTTTTT. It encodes CASGASNEKLFF.

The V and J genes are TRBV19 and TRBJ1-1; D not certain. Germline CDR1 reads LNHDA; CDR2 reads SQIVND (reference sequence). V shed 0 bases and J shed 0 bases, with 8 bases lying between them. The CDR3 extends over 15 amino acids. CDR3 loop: CASSIDRGVNTEAFF. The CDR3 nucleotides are TGTGCCAGTAGTATAGACAGAGGAGTGAACACTGAAGCTTTCTTT.

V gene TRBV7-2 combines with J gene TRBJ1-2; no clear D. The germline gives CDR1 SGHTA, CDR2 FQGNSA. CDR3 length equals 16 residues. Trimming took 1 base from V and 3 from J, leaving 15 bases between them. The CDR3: CASSLGPPLLDYGYTF. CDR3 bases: TGTGCCAGCAGCTTAGGTCCCCCCCTACTGGACTATGGCTACACCTTC.

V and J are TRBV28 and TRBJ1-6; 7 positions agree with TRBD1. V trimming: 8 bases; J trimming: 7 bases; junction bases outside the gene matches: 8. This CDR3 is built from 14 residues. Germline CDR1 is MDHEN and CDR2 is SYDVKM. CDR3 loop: CASCSGGRNSPLHF. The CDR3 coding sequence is TGTGCCAGCTGTTCAGGGGGTAGGAATTCACCCCTCCACTTT.

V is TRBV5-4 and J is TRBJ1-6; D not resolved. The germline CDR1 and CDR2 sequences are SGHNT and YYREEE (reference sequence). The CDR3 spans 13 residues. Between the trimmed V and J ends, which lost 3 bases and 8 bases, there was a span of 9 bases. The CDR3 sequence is CASSSFSDSPLHF. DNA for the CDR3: TGTGCCAGCAGCTCATTCAGTGATTCACCCCTCCACTTT. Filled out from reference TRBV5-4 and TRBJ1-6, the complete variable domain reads ETGVTQSPTHLIKTRGQQVTLRCSSQSGHNTVSWYQQALGQGPQFIFQYYREEENGRGNFPPRFSGLQFPNYSSELNVNALELDDSALYLCASSSFSDSPLHFGNGTRLTVT.

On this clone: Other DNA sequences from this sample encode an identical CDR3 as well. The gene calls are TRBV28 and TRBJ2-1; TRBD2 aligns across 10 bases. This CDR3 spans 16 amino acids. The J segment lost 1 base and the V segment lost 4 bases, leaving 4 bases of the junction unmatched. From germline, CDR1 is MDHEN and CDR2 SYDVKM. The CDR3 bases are TGTGCCAGCAGTTCACTAGCGGGAAGGTCCTACAATGAGCAGTTCTTC. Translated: CASSSLAGRSYNEQFF.

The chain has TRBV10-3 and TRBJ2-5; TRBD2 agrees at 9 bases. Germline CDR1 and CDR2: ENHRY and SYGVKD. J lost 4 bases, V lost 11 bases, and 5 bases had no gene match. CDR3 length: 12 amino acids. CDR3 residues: CASGTSLETQYF. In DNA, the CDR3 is TGTGCCTCCGGGACTAGCCTAGAGACCCAGTACTTC.

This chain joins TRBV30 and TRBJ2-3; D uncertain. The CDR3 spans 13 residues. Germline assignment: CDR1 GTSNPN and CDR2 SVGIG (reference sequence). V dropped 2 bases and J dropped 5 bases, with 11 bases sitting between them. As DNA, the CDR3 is TGTGCCTGGAGTCCCTTTAACGTAGATACGCAGTATTTT. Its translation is CAWSPFNVDTQYF.

This chain's CDR3 is CASSKRTEGPNQPQHF. The CDR3 DNA reads as TGTGCCAGCAGCAAGAGGACGGAGGGGCCCAATCAGCCCCAGCATTTT. The chain has TRBV21-1 and TRBJ1-5. TRBV21-1 corresponds to a pseudogene. CDR3 size: 16 residues.

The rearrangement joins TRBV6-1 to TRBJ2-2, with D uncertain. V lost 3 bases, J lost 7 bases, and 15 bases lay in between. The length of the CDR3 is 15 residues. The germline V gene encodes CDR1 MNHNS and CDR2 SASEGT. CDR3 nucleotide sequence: TGTGCCAGCAGTGAGGTGTCTATTGGTGGCGGGGAGCTGTTTTTT. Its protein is CASSEVSIGGGELFF.